The 3 T cell receptor beta chains below all came from one sample that was sequenced in a study of beta chain features in type 1 diabetes (dated by TCRdb to between 2018 and 2020). Here is what the overall study found, with its caveats: Type 1 diabetes patients showed a moderate but significant shortening of TCRB CDR3 length in all four CD4+ subsets.

No antigen is known for these receptors. The library relied on the immunoSEQ multiplex PCR assay. The High Capacity cDNA Reverse Transcription Kit was used to reverse transcribe all of the isolated RNA, meaning that expressed TCRB transcripts were what got sequenced. In its TCRdb copy, this immuneACCESS table keeps in-frame sequences only and misses some clones. Where compared with another copy, unresolved V genes explain less than half of these, and the others have no known cause. The sample table records hundreds of thousands of clones; about 14% of these occur just once. The leading ten clones occupy just under 0.04% of the sample. Input material: naive CD4+ T cells from blood. The sample's cell subset or site label, decoded: true naive CD4+ T cells. The receptors were gathered from a man aged 18 to 30 with type 1 diabetes.

The V and J genes are TRBV15 and TRBJ2-1, with TRBD2 matching 7 bases. Trimming at V came to 5 bases and at J to 6 bases, leaving 13 bases not matched to a gene. Germline CDR1 LNHNV, CDR2 YYDKDF (reference sequence). This CDR3 region has 16 residues. DNA of the CDR3: TGTGCCACCAGCGCAAGCTTCCGAACGGGGGGCAATGAGCAGTTCTTC. It codes for CATSASFRTGGNEQFF.

This clone was picked up a small number of times. The V and J genes are TRBV5-1 and TRBJ2-3, with TRBD2 identical over 10 bases. This CDR3 has 16 residues. The germline gives CDR1 SGHRS, CDR2 YFSETQ. J was trimmed by 1 base and V by 2 bases; bases with no gene match: 4. The DNA of the CDR3 is TGCGCCAGCAGCTTTGGACTAGCGGCTGGCACAGATACGCAGTATTTT. Its protein product is CASSFGLAAGTDTQYF.

The genes are TRBV7-9 and TRBJ1-4, with a possible D match to TRBD1 (6 bases). From germline, CDR1 is SEHNR and CDR2 FQNEAQ (reference sequence). V was trimmed by 5 bases and J by 6 bases, leaving 13 bases between them. The CDR3 totals 14 residues. The CDR3 region is CASSPWGPDEKLFF. Here the CDR3 DNA reads TGTGCCAGCAGCCCCTGGGGGCCCGATGAAAAACTGTTTTTT. Full variable domain (rest looked up from reference TRBV7-9 and TRBJ1-4): DTGVSQNPRHKITKRGQNVTFRCDPISEHNRLYWYRQTLGQGPEFLTYFQNEAQLEKSRLLSDRFSAERPKGSFSTLEIQRTEQGDSAMYLCASSPWGPDEKLFFGSGTQLSVL.